The rows below give T cell receptor beta chains drawn from one sample of a study of control samples from healthy donors and cancer patients. The method was immunoSEQ multiplex PCR; TCRdb's version includes in-frame clones alone and lacks a portion of them. The profile shows some 150,000 clones, 80% to 95% of them singletons. Material: blood. The source is a man aged 25 to 40 in good health. Each CDR3 is given without its conserved first and last residue.

v_call	cdr3_length	j_call	cdr3_aa
TRBV21-1	14	TRBJ2-3	ASSRYRGHLADTQY
TRBV27	12	TRBJ2-7	ASSLSGLDYEQY
TRBV30	11	TRBJ1-2	ACLTTGKASYT
TRBV28	10	TRBJ1-5	ASSLMIQPQH
TRBV6-5	13	TRBJ2-3	ASSYMAFSTDTQY
TRBV5-4	14	TRBJ2-3	ASSLKRGRGTDTQY
TRBV24-1	15	TRBJ2-2	ATSVGRGILNTGELF
TRBV10-1	12	TRBJ2-1	ASSTRGGPNEQF
TRBV5-4	12	TRBJ2-1	ASSRTAGGNEQF
TRBV2	11	TRBJ1-1	ATLPGGFTEAF
TRBV27	12	TRBJ1-1	ASSYQGPATEAF
TRBV6-5	10	TRBJ1-2	ASSPSPYGYT
TRBV5-1	12	TRBJ1-1	ASSFGGLGTEAF
TRBV7-2	13	TRBJ1-3	ASRPSGAGGNTIY
TRBV5-6	12	TRBJ1-2	ASSLGRVRKGYT
TRBV28	14	TRBJ2-1	ASSFFGRVRYNEQF
TRBV20-1	9	TRBJ1-1	SATTGAEAF
TRBV11-2	12	TRBJ1-1	ASSLGSSNTEAF
TRBV6-5	12	TRBJ2-7	ASSPGQGAYEQY
TRBV15	16	TRBJ1-2	ATSRNPGQGPANYGYT